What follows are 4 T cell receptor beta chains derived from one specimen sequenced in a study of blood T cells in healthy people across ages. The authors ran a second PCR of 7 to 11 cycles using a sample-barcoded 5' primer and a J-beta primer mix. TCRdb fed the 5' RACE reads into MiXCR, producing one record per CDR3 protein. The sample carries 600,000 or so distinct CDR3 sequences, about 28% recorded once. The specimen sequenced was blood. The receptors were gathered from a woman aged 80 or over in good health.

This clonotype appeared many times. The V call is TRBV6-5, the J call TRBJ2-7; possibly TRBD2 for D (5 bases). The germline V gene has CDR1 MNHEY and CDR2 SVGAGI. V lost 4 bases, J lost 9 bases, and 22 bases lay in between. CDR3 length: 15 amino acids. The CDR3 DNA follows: TGTGCCAGCAGTTGGACTGGACTGGAGCCCGCCGTGCAGTACTTC. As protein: CASSWTGLEPAVQYF.

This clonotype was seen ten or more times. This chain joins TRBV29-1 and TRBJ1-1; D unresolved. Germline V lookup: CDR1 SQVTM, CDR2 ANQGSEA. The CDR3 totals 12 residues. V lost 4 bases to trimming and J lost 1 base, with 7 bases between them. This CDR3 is CSVGHTNTEAFF. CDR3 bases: TGCAGCGTTGGACATACGAACACTGAAGCTTTCTTT.

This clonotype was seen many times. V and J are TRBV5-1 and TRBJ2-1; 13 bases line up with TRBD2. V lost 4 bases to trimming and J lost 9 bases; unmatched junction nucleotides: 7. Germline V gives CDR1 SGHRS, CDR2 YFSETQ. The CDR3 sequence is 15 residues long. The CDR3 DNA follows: TGCGCCAGCAGCCCGGGACTAGCGGGGCCTAGTGAGCAGTTCTTC. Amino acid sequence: CASSPGLAGPSEQFF.

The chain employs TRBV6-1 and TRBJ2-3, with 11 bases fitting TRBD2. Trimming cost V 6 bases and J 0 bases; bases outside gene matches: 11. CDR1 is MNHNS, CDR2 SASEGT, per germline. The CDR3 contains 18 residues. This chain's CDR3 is CASRPAKRLAGSTDTQYF. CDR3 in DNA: TGTGCCAGCAGGCCCGCCAAGAGACTAGCGGGGAGCACAGATACGCAGTATTTT.